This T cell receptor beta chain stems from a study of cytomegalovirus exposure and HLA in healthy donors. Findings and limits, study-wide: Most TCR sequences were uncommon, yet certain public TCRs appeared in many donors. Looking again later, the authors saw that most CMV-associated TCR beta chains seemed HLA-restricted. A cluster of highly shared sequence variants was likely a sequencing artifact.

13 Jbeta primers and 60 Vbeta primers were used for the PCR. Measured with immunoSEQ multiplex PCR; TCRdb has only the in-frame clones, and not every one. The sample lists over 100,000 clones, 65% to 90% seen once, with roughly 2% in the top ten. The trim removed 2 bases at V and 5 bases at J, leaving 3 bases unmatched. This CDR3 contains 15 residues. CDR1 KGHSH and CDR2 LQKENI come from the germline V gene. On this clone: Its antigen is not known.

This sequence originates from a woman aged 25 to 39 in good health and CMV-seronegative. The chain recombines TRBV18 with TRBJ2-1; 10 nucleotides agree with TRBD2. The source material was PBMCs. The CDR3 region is CASSPRLAGDNEQFF. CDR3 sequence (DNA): TGTGCCAGCTCACCAAGGCTAGCGGGGGACAATGAGCAGTTCTTC.